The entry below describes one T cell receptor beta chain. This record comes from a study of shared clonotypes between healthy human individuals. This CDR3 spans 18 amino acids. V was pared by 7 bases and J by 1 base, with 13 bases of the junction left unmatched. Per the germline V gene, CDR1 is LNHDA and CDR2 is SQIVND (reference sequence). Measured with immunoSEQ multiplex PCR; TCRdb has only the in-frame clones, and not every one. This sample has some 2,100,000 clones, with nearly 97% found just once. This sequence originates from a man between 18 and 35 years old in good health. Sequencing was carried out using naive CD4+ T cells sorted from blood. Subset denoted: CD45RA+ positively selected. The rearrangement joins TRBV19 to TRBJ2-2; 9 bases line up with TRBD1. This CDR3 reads CASTTGTGRAENTGELFF. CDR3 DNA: TGTGCCAGTACCACCGGGACAGGGCGTGCGGAGAACACCGGGGAGCTGTTTTTT.